Presented here are 10 T cell receptor beta chains from one specimen sequenced in a study of radiotherapy plus CTLA-4 blockade in lung cancer. Profiled with immunoSEQ multiplex PCR; TCRdb holds only in-frame clones, not every one. The sample holds about 93,000 clones, about 91% seen once. The source was peripheral blood, collected from a patient treated with radiotherapy plus ipilimumab. These receptors originate from a human donor with non-small cell lung cancer that progressed on radiotherapy plus ipilimumab.

The chain joins TRBV5-1 to TRBJ2-2; D remains unclear. Germline CDR1 SGHRS, CDR2 YFSETQ. CDR3 length: 14 residues. The V end was cut by 4 bases, the J end by 0 bases, with 7 bases between. The CDR3 DNA reads as TGCGCCAGCAGCAGTGTTACGAACACCGGGGAGCTGTTTTTT. Protein product: CASSSVTNTGELFF.

This clone showed up just a few times. The chain employs TRBV7-6 and TRBJ2-7; tentatively, D is TRBD2 (6 bases). Germline loops: CDR1 SGHVS, CDR2 FNYEAQ. Trimming removed 5 bases from V and 5 bases from J, with 22 bases in between. The CDR3 sequence is 16 residues long. In nucleotides, the CDR3 is TGTGCCAGCAGCCCTAGCGCCGCGCTAGCTTCCCACGAGCAGTACTTC. It codes for CASSPSAALASHEQYF.

The chain links TRBV12-5 to TRBJ1-1, with D hard to call. V lost 3 bases to trimming and J lost 3 bases, with 5 bases between them. The CDR3 is made up of 12 amino acids. The germline CDR1 and CDR2 sequences are LGHNT and FRNRAP. Here the CDR3 reads CASGFGDTEAFF. The CDR3 DNA follows: TGTGCTAGTGGTTTCGGGGACACTGAAGCTTTCTTT.

V gene TRBV30 combines with J gene TRBJ2-7, with D possibly matching TRBD1 (6 bases). Looked up from germline, CDR1 is GTSNPN and CDR2 is SVGIG (reference sequence). The CDR3 spans 13 residues. V was pared by 2 bases and J by 2 bases, with 10 bases between. DNA for the CDR3: TGTGCCTGGAGTCGCAGGGGTACCTACGAGCAGTACTTC. It translates to CAWSRRGTYEQYF.

The gene calls are TRBV20-1 and TRBJ2-7; D unclear. CDR1 DFQATT and CDR2 SNEGSKA come from the germline V gene (reference sequence). The CDR3 is made up of 11 amino acids. With 6 bases removed from V and 3 bases from J, the gap between germline ends came to 9 bases. The CDR3 sequence: CSADTRYEQYF. The CDR3 DNA reads TGCAGTGCGGATACTCGCTACGAGCAGTACTTC.

The genes are TRBV11-3 and TRBJ2-7, with 9 bases lining up with TRBD2. CDR1 and CDR2 (germline): SGHNT, YENEEA. CDR3 length: 16 residues. The junction had 10 bases not matched to a gene; V was cut back by 2 bases and J by 5 bases. The CDR3 DNA reads TGTGCCAGCAGCTTAAGTGGCGGGAGGGTAAGGGACGAGCAGTACTTC. This codes for CASSLSGGRVRDEQYF.

This chain connects TRBV19 to TRBJ1-1, with D perhaps TRBD1 (5 bases). The length of the CDR3 is 13 residues. The germline V and J ends were trimmed by 5 bases and 2 bases, with 9 bases remaining between them. CDR1 is LNHDA, CDR2 SQIVND, per germline (reference sequence). CDR3 sequence (DNA): TGTGCCAGTAGTTGGGGACTAAACACTGAAGCTTTCTTT. Its translation is CASSWGLNTEAFF.

Only one count was recorded for this clone. V gene TRBV5-1 combines with J gene TRBJ2-1; TRBD2 matches at 10 bases. The CDR3 sequence is 16 residues long. The germline gives CDR1 SGHRS, CDR2 YFSETQ. J was trimmed by 6 bases and V by 3 bases; bases with no gene match: 9. The CDR3 DNA sequence: TGCGCCAGCAGCTACGATCTAGCGGGAGTGGGCAATGAGCAGTTCTTC. Translation: CASSYDLAGVGNEQFF. The whole variable domain, filled in from reference TRBV5-1 and TRBJ2-1, reads KAGVTQTPRYLIKTRGQQVTLSCSPISGHRSVSWYQQTPGQGLQFLFEYFSETQRNKGNFPGRFSGRQFSNSRSEMNVSTLELGDSALYLCASSYDLAGVGNEQFFGPGTRLTVL.

The V gene is TRBV21-1, the J gene TRBJ2-1; TRBD1 is the table's D call, not checked against the DNA. TRBV21-1 is noted as a pseudogene. The length of the CDR3 is 19 residues. CDR3 region: CASSNPTGAAVLIYNEQFF. The CDR3 nucleotides read TGTGCCAGCAGCAACCCCACAGGGGCCGCCGTTTTGATATACAATGAGCAGTTCTTC.

The rearrangement uses TRBV7-3 and TRBJ2-1; TRBD2 matches 14 bases. Trimming took 2 bases from V and 5 from J; bases not matched to a gene: 8. The CDR3 consists of 18 residues. Germline V lookup: CDR1 SGHTA, CDR2 FQGTGA. The CDR3 DNA reads TGTGCCAGCAGCTTAGATCCCCCGGGACTAGCGGGAGACAATGAGCAGTTCTTC. Translation gives CASSLDPPGLAGDNEQFF.